This T cell receptor beta chain was identified in a study of shared clonotypes between healthy human individuals. Assay execution took place at the deep level. Assay used: immunoSEQ multiplex PCR; TCRdb lists only in-frame clones, some missing. The sample holds about 1.1 million clones, 70% to 85% seen once. CDR1 is SGHTA, CDR2 FQGNSA, per germline. V gave up 5 bases and J gave up 3 bases, with 14 bases separating them. This CDR3 is built from 15 residues. V gene TRBV7-2 combines with J gene TRBJ1-5; D remains ambiguous. Sequencing input: memory CD4+ T cells from PBMCs. Subset specified: CD45RA-negative fraction. The sequence was obtained from a man between 18 and 29 years old in good health. Some clones in this sample may be carry-over from other donors' samples. The CDR3 region is CASSPTVGSNQPQHF. Written as DNA, the CDR3 is TGTGCCAGCAGCCCAACCGTGGGGTCCAATCAGCCCCAGCATTTT.